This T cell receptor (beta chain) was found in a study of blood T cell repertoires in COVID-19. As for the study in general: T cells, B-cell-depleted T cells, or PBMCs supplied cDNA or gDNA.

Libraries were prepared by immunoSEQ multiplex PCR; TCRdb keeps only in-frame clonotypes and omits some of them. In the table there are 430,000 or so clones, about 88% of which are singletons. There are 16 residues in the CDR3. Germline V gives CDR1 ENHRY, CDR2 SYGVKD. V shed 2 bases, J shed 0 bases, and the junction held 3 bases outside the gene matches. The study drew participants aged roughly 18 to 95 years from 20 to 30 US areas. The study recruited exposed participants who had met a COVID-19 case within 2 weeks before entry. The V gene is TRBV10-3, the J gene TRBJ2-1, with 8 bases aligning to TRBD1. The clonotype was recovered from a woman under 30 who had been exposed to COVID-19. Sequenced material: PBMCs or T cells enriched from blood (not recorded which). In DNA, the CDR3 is TGTGCCATCAGTGAGCCGGACAGGGCCTCCTACAATGAGCAGTTCTTC. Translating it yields CAISEPDRASYNEQFF.